This T cell receptor (beta chain) was identified in a study of T cells in tuberculosis. Turning to the study itself: A South African cohort included IGRA-negative adolescents, latently infected IGRA-positive adolescents and adults with active tuberculosis. Samples predate treatment or fall within its first 7 days.

Method: immunoSEQ multiplex PCR; TCRdb's copy keeps in-frame clones and lacks some. Seen here are roughly 34,000 clones, roughly nine tenths observed once, and the top ten hold over 5%. Findings and caveats of the study: Active tuberculosis alpha repertoires lay closer to GMM-specific TCRs than controls'.

Comments on this clone: Its antigen is not known.

Stated time point: new active TB diagnosis, blood taken before or within 7 days of starting treatment. V gave up 6 bases and J gave up 4 bases; unmatched junction bases: 11. In germline, CDR1 is SEHNR, CDR2 FQNEAQ (reference sequence). The CDR3 runs to 15 residues. The input for sequencing was PBMCs, taken at tuberculosis diagnosis. The receptor's source is an adult with tuberculosis. This chain uses TRBV7-9 with TRBJ1-2; 7 bases align to TRBD1. CDR3 DNA: TGTGCCAGCAGGTCGGGACAGAACGTCTTCTATGGCTACACCTTC. Translated, it gives CASRSGQNVFYGYTF.